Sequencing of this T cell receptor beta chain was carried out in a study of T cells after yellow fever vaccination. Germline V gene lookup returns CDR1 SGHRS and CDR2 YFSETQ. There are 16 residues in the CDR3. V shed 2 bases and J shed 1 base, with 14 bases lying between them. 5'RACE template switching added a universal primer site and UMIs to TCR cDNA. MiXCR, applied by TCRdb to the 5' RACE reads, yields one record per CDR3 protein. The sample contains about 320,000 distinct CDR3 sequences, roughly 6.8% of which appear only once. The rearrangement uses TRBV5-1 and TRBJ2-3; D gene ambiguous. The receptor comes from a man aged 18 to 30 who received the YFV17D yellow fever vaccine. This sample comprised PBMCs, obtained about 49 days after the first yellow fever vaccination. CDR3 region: CASSLLLQGGTDTQYF. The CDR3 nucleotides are TGCGCCAGCAGCTTACTACTTCAAGGAGGCACAGATACGCAGTATTTT.